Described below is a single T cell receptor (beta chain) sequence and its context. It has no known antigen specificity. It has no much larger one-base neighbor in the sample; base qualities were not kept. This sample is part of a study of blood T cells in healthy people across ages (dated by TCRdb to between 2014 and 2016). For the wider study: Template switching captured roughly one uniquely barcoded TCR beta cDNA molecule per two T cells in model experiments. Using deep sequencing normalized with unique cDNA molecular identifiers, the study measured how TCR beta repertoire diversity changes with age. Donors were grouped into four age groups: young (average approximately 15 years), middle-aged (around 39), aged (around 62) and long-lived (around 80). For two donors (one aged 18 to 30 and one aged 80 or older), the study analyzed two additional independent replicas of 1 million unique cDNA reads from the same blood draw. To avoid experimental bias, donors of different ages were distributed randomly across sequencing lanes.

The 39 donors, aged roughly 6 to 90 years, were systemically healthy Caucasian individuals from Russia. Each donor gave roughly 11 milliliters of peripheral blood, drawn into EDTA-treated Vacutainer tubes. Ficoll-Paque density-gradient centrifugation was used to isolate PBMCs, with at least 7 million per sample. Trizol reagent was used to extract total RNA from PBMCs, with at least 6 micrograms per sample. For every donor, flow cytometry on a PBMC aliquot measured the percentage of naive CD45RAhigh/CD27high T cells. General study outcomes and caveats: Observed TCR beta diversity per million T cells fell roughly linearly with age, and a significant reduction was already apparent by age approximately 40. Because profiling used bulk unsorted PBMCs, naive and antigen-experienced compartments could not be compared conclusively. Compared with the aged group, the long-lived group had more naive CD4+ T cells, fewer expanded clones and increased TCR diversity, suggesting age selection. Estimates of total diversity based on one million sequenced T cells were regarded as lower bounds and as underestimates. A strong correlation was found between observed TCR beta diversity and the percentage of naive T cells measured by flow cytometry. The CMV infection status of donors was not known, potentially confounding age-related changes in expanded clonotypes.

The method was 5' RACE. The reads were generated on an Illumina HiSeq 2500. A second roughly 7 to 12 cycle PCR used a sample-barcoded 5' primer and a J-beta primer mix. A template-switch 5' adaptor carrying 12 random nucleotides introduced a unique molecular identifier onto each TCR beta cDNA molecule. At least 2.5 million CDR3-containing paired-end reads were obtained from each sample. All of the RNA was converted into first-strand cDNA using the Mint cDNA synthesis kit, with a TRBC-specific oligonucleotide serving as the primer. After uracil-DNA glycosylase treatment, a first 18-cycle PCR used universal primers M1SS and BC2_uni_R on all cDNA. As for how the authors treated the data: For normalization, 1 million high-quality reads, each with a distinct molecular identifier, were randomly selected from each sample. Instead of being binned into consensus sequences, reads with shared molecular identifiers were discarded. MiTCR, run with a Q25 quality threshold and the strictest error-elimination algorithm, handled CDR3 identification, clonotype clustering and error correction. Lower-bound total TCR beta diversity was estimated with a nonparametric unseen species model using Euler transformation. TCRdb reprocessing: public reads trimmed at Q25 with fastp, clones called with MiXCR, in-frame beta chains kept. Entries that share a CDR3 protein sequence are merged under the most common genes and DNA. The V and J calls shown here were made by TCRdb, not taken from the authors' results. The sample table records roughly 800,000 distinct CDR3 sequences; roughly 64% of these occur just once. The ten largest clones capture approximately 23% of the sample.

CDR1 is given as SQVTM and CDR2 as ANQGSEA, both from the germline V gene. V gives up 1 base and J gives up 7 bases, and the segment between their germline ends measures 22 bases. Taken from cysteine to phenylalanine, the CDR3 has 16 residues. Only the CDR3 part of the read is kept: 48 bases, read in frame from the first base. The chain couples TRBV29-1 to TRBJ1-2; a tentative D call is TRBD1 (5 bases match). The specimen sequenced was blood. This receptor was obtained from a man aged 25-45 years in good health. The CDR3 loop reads CSVEGLTIPGRGGYTF. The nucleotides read TGCAGCGTTGAAGGCCTGACTATCCCCGGTAGGGGTGGCTACACCTTC.